Following are 7 T cell receptor beta chains from one sample sequenced in a study of blood T cell repertoires in COVID-19 (TCRdb year 2020). Library construction relied on the immunoSEQ multiplex PCR assay. Sourced from immuneACCESS, this table was stored by TCRdb with only in-frame sequences that have V and J called. A share of the clones is absent; for the studies checked, an unresolved V gene accounts for under half, and the remainder has no known explanation. This sample holds about 200,000 clones; around nine tenths were observed only once. 20% to 25% of the sample comes from the top ten. Material for sequencing was peripheral blood. These receptors all come from a man aged 55-75 years with active or convalescent COVID-19.

The chain uses TRBV4-2 and TRBJ2-1; 12 positions agree with TRBD2. CDR3 length equals 18 residues. Germline trimming cut 4 bases from V and 7 bases from J; bases unmatched to any gene: 14. Looked up from germline, CDR1 is LGHNA and CDR2 is YNFKEQ. Written as DNA, the CDR3 is TGTGCCAGCAGCCTATACAAACCTAGCGGGGGGGCTAGGAATGAGCAGTTCTTC. Amino acid sequence: CASSLYKPSGGARNEQFF.

This sequence joins TRBV2 and TRBJ1-1, with 10 bases that match TRBD1. The V gene end was trimmed by 7 bases and the J gene end by 4 bases; junction bases not matched to a gene: 6. Per the germline V gene, CDR1 is SNHLY and CDR2 is FYNNEI. The CDR3 is made up of 14 amino acids. The CDR3 is CASKGQGVSTEAFF. The DNA of the CDR3 is TGTGCCAGCAAAGGACAGGGGGTGAGCACTGAAGCTTTCTTT.

In nucleotides, the CDR3 is TGTGCCAGCAGCCAAGCGCTAGGTGCAGATACGCAGTATTTT. It codes for CASSQALGADTQYF. The chain recombines TRBV3-1 (or the pseudogene TRBV3-2) with TRBJ2-3; no clear D gene. The ends were cut back, 1 base at V and 4 bases at J, with 9 bases in the middle. The germline V gene has CDR1 LGHDT and CDR2 YNNKEL (reference sequence). The CDR3 length is 14 residues.

V gene TRBV9 combines with J gene TRBJ2-5; 7 bases align to TRBD1. The J segment lost 7 bases and the V segment lost 3 bases, leaving 3 bases of the junction unmatched. Germline V gives CDR1 SGDLS, CDR2 YYNGEE. CDR3 length equals 12 residues. The CDR3 sequence: CASSGAGGTQYF. CDR3 sequence (DNA): TGTGCCAGCAGCGGGGCAGGGGGGACCCAGTACTTC.

This clone has only a few counts. The V and J genes are TRBV5-1 and TRBJ1-1; no clear D. CDR3 length: 14 amino acids. Trimming cost V 1 base and J 0 bases, with 7 bases left between them. Germline values: CDR1 SGHRS, CDR2 YFSETQ. The CDR3 region is CASSLSGMNTEAFF. CDR3 DNA sequence: TGCGCCAGCAGCTTGTCGGGGATGAACACTGAAGCTTTCTTT. The variable domain in full, with the rest retrieved from reference TRBV5-1 and TRBJ1-1, is KAGVTQTPRYLIKTRGQQVTLSCSPISGHRSVSWYQQTPGQGLQFLFEYFSETQRNKGNFPGRFSGRQFSNSRSEMNVSTLELGDSALYLCASSLSGMNTEAFFGQGTRLTVV.

This chain uses TRBV28 with TRBJ2-7; 7 positions agree with TRBD1. The junction had 14 bases not matched to a gene; V was cut back by 6 bases and J by 3 bases. The germline gives CDR1 MDHEN, CDR2 SYDVKM. The CDR3 length is 16 residues. The CDR3 sequence is CASRPVTGSIIYEQYF. In nucleotides, the CDR3 is TGTGCCAGCAGGCCGGTGACAGGGTCAATAATCTACGAGCAGTACTTC.

A word on this clone: The identical CDR3 is also encoded by other nucleotide sequences in the sample. This sequence joins TRBV19 and TRBJ2-2, with TRBD1 identical over 9 bases. The CDR3 totals 16 residues. Germline V CDR1 and CDR2: LNHDA, SQIVND (reference sequence). V was pared by 3 bases and J by 3 bases, with 5 bases of the junction left unmatched. The CDR3 spells CASSIRGQGYTGELFF. CDR3 bases: TGTGCCAGTAGTATCCGGGGACAGGGTTACACCGGGGAGCTGTTTTTT.